The 22 T cell receptor beta chains below were found in one sample sequenced in a study of shared clonotypes between healthy human individuals (dated by TCRdb to 2019 to 2021). The library was made by the immunoSEQ multiplex PCR assay. TCRdb took over this immuneACCESS table, retaining in-frame rearrangements with V and J assigned. Such tables are incomplete; in checked studies, under half of the missing clones stem from an unresolved V gene, and the remainder is unexplained. Here the sample has roughly 500,000 clones; around 85% occur a single time. The biggest ten clones account for approximately 11% of the sample. The sample taken for sequencing was PBMCs. The origin of the receptors is a middle-aged woman in good health. Some clones in this sample may be carry-over from other donors' samples.

This clone showed up just once. This sequence joins TRBV2 and TRBJ2-7; the match to TRBD2 covers 10 bases. This CDR3 comprises 14 residues. Germline CDR1 reads SNHLY; CDR2 reads FYNNEI. J was trimmed by 2 bases and V by 6 bases; bases with no gene match: 4. CDR3 in amino acids: CASSRLAGAYEQYF. The CDR3 DNA follows: TGTGCCAGCAGCAGACTAGCGGGTGCCTACGAGCAGTACTTC.

This clone appeared a single time. The chain couples TRBV25-1 to TRBJ2-2; D perhaps matches TRBD2 (6 bases). Germline V gene lookup returns CDR1 MGHDK and CDR2 SYGVNS. Between the trimmed V and J ends, which lost 3 bases and 0 bases, there was a span of 8 bases. The CDR3 has 15 residues. The CDR3 sequence: CASSDPGANTGELFF. CDR3 bases: TGTGCCAGCAGTGACCCGGGGGCGAACACCGGGGAGCTGTTTTTT.

The CDR3 nucleotides read TGTGCCTGGACATCCTACAATGAGCAGTTCTTC. Its protein is CAWTSYNEQFF. The genes are TRBV30 and TRBJ2-1; D not certain. Germline values: CDR1 GTSNPN, CDR2 SVGIG (reference sequence). The CDR3 runs to 11 residues. Trimming took off 4 bases at V and 1 base at J, with 2 bases between the two ends.

The chain recombines TRBV4-3 with TRBJ1-3; D is possibly TRBD1 (6 bases). CDR3 length: 15 amino acids. Trimming pared 4 bases from V and 4 bases from J, leaving 14 bases between. Germline CDR1 and CDR2: LGHNA and YSLEER. CDR3 loop: CASSPAGQRGNTIYF. Here the CDR3 DNA reads TGCGCCAGCAGCCCCGCCGGACAGAGAGGAAACACCATATATTTT.

This clone was seen just once. This rearrangement joins TRBV27 to TRBJ1-1, with D possibly matching TRBD1 (5 bases). The CDR3 runs to 14 residues. V gave up 2 bases and J gave up 1 base, with 8 bases separating them. In germline, CDR1 is MNHEY, CDR2 SMNVEV (reference sequence). For the CDR3, the DNA is TGTGCCAGCAGTTTAGCAGGGACGAACACTGAAGCTTTCTTT. Translating gives CASSLAGTNTEAFF.

This chain joins TRBV7-9 and TRBJ2-5, with 10 bases fitting TRBD2. The CDR3 consists of 15 residues. V lost 5 bases and J lost 2; bases outside the gene matches: 5. Germline V lookup: CDR1 SEHNR, CDR2 FQNEAQ (reference sequence). The CDR3 region is CASSPRTSGQETQYF. DNA for the CDR3: TGTGCCAGCAGCCCCAGGACTAGCGGACAAGAGACCCAGTACTTC.

As concerns this clone: A far larger clone is only one base removed, so a read error is likely. The rearrangement joins TRBV28 to TRBJ1-2, with D uncertain. The CDR3 is 13 amino acids. Per the germline V gene, CDR1 is MDHEN and CDR2 is SYDVKM. In DNA, the CDR3 is TGTGCCTGCAGTTTGGCCAGATACTATGGCTACACCTTC. Translating it yields CACSLARYYGYTF.

Worth noting for this clone: A far larger clone is just one base off, so this is likely a read error. Other nucleotide sequences from this sample produce the same CDR3. The V and J genes are TRBV15 and TRBJ1-2; no clear D. Between the trimmed V and J ends, which lost 5 bases and 5 bases, there was a span of 12 bases. This CDR3 is built from 13 residues. CDR1 LNHNV and CDR2 YYDKDF come from the germline V gene (reference sequence). This CDR3 is CATSLRFGYGYTF. The CDR3 DNA is TGTGCCACCAGCCTGAGGTTTGGATATGGCTACACCTTC.

In this sample, this clone turned up a few times. The rearrangement links TRBV5-1 to TRBJ2-7; TRBD1 matches at 10 bases. Germline V gene sequence: CDR1 SGHRS, CDR2 YFSETQ. The V segment lost 4 bases and the J segment 3 bases; nucleotides outside the gene matches: 16. CDR3 length equals 18 residues. CDR3 sequence (DNA): TGCGCCAGCAGCCCGCTACCACTCGGACAGGGGGGATTCTACGAGCAGTACTTC. It yields the protein CASSPLPLGQGGFYEQYF. The full variable domain, in which reference TRBV5-1 and TRBJ2-7 provide the parts outside the CDR3, is KAGVTQTPRYLIKTRGQQVTLSCSPISGHRSVSWYQQTPGQGLQFLFEYFSETQRNKGNFPGRFSGRQFSNSRSEMNVSTLELGDSALYLCASSPLPLGQGGFYEQYFGPGTRLTVT.

A word on this clone: A far larger clone is only one base removed, so a read error is likely. Other DNA sequences from this sample encode an identical CDR3 as well. The chain couples TRBV7-9 to TRBJ2-5; D may be TRBD2 (6 bases). Germline V CDR1 and CDR2: SEHNR, FQNEAQ (reference sequence). The CDR3 has 15 residues. V was pared by 7 bases and J by 5 bases, with 20 bases between. The CDR3 sequence is CASTILAGGGETQYF. The CDR3 coding sequence is TGTGCCAGCACGATACTAGCTGGAGGAGGTGAGACCCAGTACTTC.

V is TRBV18 and J is TRBJ2-7, with D tentatively TRBD2 (5 bases). There are 16 residues in the CDR3. The V gene lost 0 bases and the J gene lost 3 bases, with 15 bases spanning the gap. The V gene's germline CDR1 is KGHSH and CDR2 LQKENI. The CDR3 DNA follows: TGTGCCAGCTCACCACCGTCCGGAGGTCCGGACTACGAGCAGTACTTC. Protein product: CASSPPSGGPDYEQYF.

The chain is built from TRBV19 and TRBJ1-4; tentative D call: TRBD1 (5 bases). Deletions cut 5 bases from V and 7 bases from J, with 17 bases between. Looked up from germline, CDR1 is LNHDA and CDR2 is SQIVND (reference sequence). The length of the CDR3 is 15 residues. CDR3 loop: CASSPVGGMVEKLFF. CDR3 nucleotide sequence: TGTGCCAGTAGTCCCGTTGGGGGAATGGTTGAAAAACTGTTTTTT.

J is TRBJ2-1 and V is TRBV18; 8 bases map to TRBD2. J lost 5 bases, V lost 6 bases, and 3 bases had no gene match. In germline, CDR1 is KGHSH, CDR2 LQKENI. The CDR3 contains 13 residues. CDR3 loop: CASSGLADNEQFF. CDR3 nucleotides: TGTGCCAGCTCCGGACTAGCAGACAATGAGCAGTTCTTC.

V usage is TRBV7-2 and J usage is TRBJ2-3, with 7 bases matching TRBD1. The germline gives CDR1 SGHTA, CDR2 FQGNSA. J lost 3 bases, V lost 1 base, and 4 bases had no gene match. There are 15 residues in the CDR3. The CDR3 spells CASSLEGRGTDTQYF. CDR3 nucleotide sequence: TGTGCCAGCAGCTTAGAGGGCAGGGGGACAGATACGCAGTATTTT.

At least ten counts were recorded for this clone. The chain joins TRBV30 to TRBJ1-2; no definite D call. V lost 4 bases and J 8 bases, leaving 14 bases between the germline ends. The CDR3 sequence is 12 residues long. Germline V gives CDR1 GTSNPN, CDR2 SVGIG (reference sequence). CDR3 DNA sequence: TGTGCCTGGACCATGGACGGCGGAGGCTACACCTTC. This encodes CAWTMDGGGYTF. The complete variable domain, with remaining parts taken from reference TRBV30 and TRBJ1-2, reads SQTIHQWPATLVQPVGSPLSLECTVEGTSNPNLYWYRQAAGRGLQLLFYSVGIGQISSEVPQNLSASRPQDRQFILSSKKLLLSDSGFYLCAWTMDGGGYTFGSGTRLTVV.

For the CDR3, the DNA is TGCGCCAGCAGTGTCGGCGGGGGGTTTGGCTACACCTTC. The encoded protein is CASSVGGGFGYTF. The gene calls are TRBV10-2 and TRBJ1-2, with D maybe TRBD1 (5 bases). The germline V and J ends were trimmed by 4 bases and 7 bases, with 13 bases remaining between them. CDR1 and CDR2 from the germline V gene are WSHSY and SAAADI. CDR3 size: 13 residues.

The CDR3 DNA reads as TGCAGTGCTGGACGAAACACCATATATTTT. Amino acid sequence: CSAGRNTIYF. J is TRBJ1-3 and V is TRBV20-1, with D unclear. The V end lost 5 bases, the J end lost 5 bases, and 4 bases lay between the germline ends. The CDR3 is made up of 10 amino acids. Germline CDR1 DFQATT, CDR2 SNEGSKA (reference sequence).

This clone was counted at least ten times. At the DNA level, this CDR3 is encoded by other sequences in the same sample as well. The chain recombines TRBV7-3 with TRBJ1-2; TRBD1 agrees at 10 bases. The CDR3 totals 14 residues. Germline loops: CDR1 SGHTA, CDR2 FQGTGA. After removal of 0 bases from V and 6 bases from J, the junction contained 1 base not matched to a gene. CDR3 nucleotide sequence: TGTGCCAGCAGCTTAACCGGACAGGGGGATGGCTACACCTTC. Its translation: CASSLTGQGDGYTF.

Notes on this clone: This CDR3 is also generated by other DNA sequences in the sample. The chain joins TRBV5-4 to TRBJ1-5; 8 nucleotides agree with TRBD1. Germline V gene sequence: CDR1 SGHNT, CDR2 YYREEE (reference sequence). The CDR3 covers 14 residues. With 4 bases clipped from V and 2 bases from J, the junction kept 2 bases outside the gene matches. CDR3 region: CASSLDRGNQPQHF. In DNA, the CDR3 is TGTGCCAGCAGCCTGGACAGGGGCAATCAGCCCCAGCATTTT.

The chain couples TRBV2 to TRBJ1-5; TRBD1 is a possible D gene (6 bases). V shed 4 bases and J shed 1 base, with 8 bases lying between them. The CDR3 is 14 residues long. Germline values: CDR1 SNHLY, CDR2 FYNNEI. The CDR3: CASSAGASNQPQHF. In DNA form, the CDR3 reads TGTGCCAGCAGTGCGGGGGCCAGCAATCAGCCCCAGCATTTT. Complete variable domain (other parts from reference TRBV2 and TRBJ1-5): EPEVTQTPSHQVTQMGQEVILRCVPISNHLYFYWYRQILGQKVEFLVSFYNNEISEKSEIFDDQFSVERPDGSNFTLKIRSTKLEDSAMYFCASSAGASNQPQHFGDGTRLSIL.

This clone was found many times. The identical CDR3 is also encoded by other nucleotide sequences in the sample. The V call is TRBV18, the J call TRBJ1-5; D not resolved. The CDR3 covers 15 residues. CDR1 is KGHSH, CDR2 LQKENI, per germline. The V and J ends lost 6 bases and 0 bases respectively, with 12 bases between them. The CDR3 coding sequence is TGTGCCAGCTCCTCCACCTACAGTAGCAATCAGCCCCAGCATTTT. Protein sequence: CASSSTYSSNQPQHF.

Worth noting for this clone: The conserved phenylalanine or tryptophan is not found at the CDR3 terminus, so this likely reflects a read error. The same CDR3 arises from other DNA sequences in this sample as well. The rearrangement joins TRBV30 to TRBJ1-1; TRBD1 is a possible D gene (6 bases). V lost 3 bases, J lost 6 bases, and 11 bases lay in between. This CDR3 spans 12 amino acids. The V gene's germline CDR1 is GTSNPN and CDR2 SVGIG (reference sequence). CDR3 amino acids: CAWRGAAAEAFL. The DNA of the CDR3 is TGTGCCTGGAGGGGGGCAGCAGCTGAAGCTTTCCTT.